This TCR beta chain emerged from a study of blood T cell repertoires in COVID-19 (TCRdb year 2020). Broadly, across the study: Samples covering the acute and convalescent phases of COVID-19 were provided by collaborators in the United States, Italy and Spain. The prospective study material was composed of cDNA or gDNA derived from T cells, B-cell-depleted T cells, or PBMCs. Deeply sampled blood TCRbeta repertoires from subjects exposed to, actively infected with, or recovered from COVID-19 were included in the dataset. The repertoires were made available in a free public database intended to serve as a resource for research on the immune response to SARS-CoV-2. The samples were drawn from two sources: the first 160 participants of the ongoing ImmuneRACE study, and fewer than 1,500 subjects contributed by 6 global collaborators. Nearly every sample came with metadata listing a de-identified subject ID, COVID-19 status, age in years and sex. Where available, HLA class I and class II types were obtained from metadata supplied by the sample provider rather than from assay-based typing. Overall study results and their limits: The quantity of clinical and demographic metadata differed by source and by participant and was supplied without curation.

Reading the germline V gene (reference sequence) gives CDR1 LNHDA and CDR2 SQIVND. The CDR3 runs 10 residues from the cysteine to the phenylalanine. Of all the DNA, just the CDR3 is kept, 30 bases in frame from base 1. At the junction V is shortened by 6 bases and J by 6 bases, with 5 bases in between. Comment on this clone: What antigen it recognizes has not been identified. Qualities for individual bases were not recorded, and no much larger clone is one base off.

Each collaborating institution followed its own protocols to collect whole blood in K2EDTA tubes. For TCRbeta analysis, collaborator samples were shipped as frozen whole blood, as isolated PBMCs, or as DNA extracted from either sample type. TCRbeta CDR3 regions were amplified from genomic DNA by means of the immunoSEQ Assay, a bias-controlled multiplex PCR. The authors' analysis ran thus. Within the assay, amplification of reference gene primers was used to estimate how many nucleated cells each sample contained. To quantify the absolute abundance of each unique TCRbeta CDR3 rearrangement, sequence reads were collapsed and filtered. For each sample, productive Simpson clonality was calculated as the square root of Simpson's diversity index across productive rearrangements. Entries here come from immuneACCESS through TCRdb and include only in-frame sequences with V and J called. Some clones fail to appear in such tables; in the studies checked, an unresolved V gene covers under half of the shortfall, and the cause of the remainder is unknown. Clone size and V and J calls were adopted from that table, with D and trimming inferred from the DNA. For this sample there are some 280,000 clones; approximately 89% appear just once. Approximately 12% of the sample comes from the top ten.

The chain uses TRBV19 and TRBJ1-2; TRBD1 could be the D gene, as 5 bases match. The TCR sequence derives from an older woman with acute or convalescent COVID-19. Input material: peripheral blood. The nucleotides read TGTGCCAGTAGCAGGGATGGCTACACCTTC. This gives the protein CASSRDGYTF.